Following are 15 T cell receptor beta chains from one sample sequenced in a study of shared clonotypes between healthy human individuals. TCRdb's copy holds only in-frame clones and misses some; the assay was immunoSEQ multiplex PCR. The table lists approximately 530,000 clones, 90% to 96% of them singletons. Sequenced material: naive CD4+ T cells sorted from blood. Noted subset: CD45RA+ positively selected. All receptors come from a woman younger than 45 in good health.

CDR3 residues: CASSPGQSNYGYTF. CDR3 in DNA: TGTGCCAGCAGCCCGGGACAGTCAAACTATGGCTACACCTTC. V usage is TRBV7-9 and J usage is TRBJ1-2, with 7 bases aligning to TRBD1. This CDR3 has 14 amino acids. The germline V gene encodes CDR1 SEHNR and CDR2 FQNEAQ (reference sequence). J was trimmed by 2 bases and V by 5 bases; bases with no gene match: 5.

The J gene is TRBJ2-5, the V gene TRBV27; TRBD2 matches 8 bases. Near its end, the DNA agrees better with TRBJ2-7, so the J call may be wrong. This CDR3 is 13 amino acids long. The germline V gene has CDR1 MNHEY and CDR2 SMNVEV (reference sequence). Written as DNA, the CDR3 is TGTGCCAGCCGCCGGACTAGCACCTACGAGCAGTACTTC. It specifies CASRRTSTYEQYF.

DNA of the CDR3: TGTGCCAGCAGCTTTGTAGCTAGCGCCGAGCAGTTCTTC. Its protein is CASSFVASAEQFF. The chain recombines TRBV5-6 with TRBJ2-1; TRBD2 might be the D (6 bases). The germline gives CDR1 SGHDT, CDR2 YYEEEE. The CDR3 extends over 13 amino acids. Deletions cut 2 bases from V and 10 bases from J, with 13 bases between.

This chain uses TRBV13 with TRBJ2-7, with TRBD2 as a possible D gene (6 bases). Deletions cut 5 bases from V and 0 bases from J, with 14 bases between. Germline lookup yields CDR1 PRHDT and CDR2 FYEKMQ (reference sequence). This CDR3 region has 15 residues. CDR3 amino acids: CASSPERVSSYEQYF. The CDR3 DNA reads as TGTGCCAGCAGCCCCGAGCGGGTCAGCTCCTACGAGCAGTACTTC.

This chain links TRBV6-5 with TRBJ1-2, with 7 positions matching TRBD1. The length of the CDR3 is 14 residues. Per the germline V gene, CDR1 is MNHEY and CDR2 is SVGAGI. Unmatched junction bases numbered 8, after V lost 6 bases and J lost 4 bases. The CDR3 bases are TGTGCCAGCAGCCTAGGACAGGCTGCCTATGGCTACACCTTC. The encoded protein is CASSLGQAAYGYTF.

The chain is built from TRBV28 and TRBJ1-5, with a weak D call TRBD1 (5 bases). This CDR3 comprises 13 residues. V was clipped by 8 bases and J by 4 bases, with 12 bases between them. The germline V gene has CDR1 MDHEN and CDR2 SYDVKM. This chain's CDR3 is CASGGVSNQPQHF. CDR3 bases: TGTGCCAGCGGGGGGGTTAGTAATCAGCCCCAGCATTTT.

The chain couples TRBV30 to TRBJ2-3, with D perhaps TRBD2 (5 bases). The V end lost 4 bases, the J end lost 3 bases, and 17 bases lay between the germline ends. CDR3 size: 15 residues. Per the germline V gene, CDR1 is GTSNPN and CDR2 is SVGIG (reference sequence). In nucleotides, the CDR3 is TGTGCCTGGAACGCGGGCCATCCGGGGACAGATACGCAGTATTTT. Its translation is CAWNAGHPGTDTQYF.

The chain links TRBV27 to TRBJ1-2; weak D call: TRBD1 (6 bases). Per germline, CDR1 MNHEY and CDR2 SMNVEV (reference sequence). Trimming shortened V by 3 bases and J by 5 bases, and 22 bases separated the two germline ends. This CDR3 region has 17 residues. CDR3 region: CASSFAPDSGAGYGYTF. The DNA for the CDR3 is TGTGCCAGCAGTTTCGCCCCCGATTCGGGGGCCGGATATGGCTACACCTTC.

Written as DNA, the CDR3 is TGCGCCAGCAGTGATAGTCTAAATCAGCCCCAGCATTTT. It encodes CASSDSLNQPQHF. The V and J genes are TRBV10-2 and TRBJ1-5, with D unclear. V was shortened by 3 bases and J by 4 bases, with 7 bases between the two germline ends. Germline-derived CDR1 and CDR2 are WSHSY and SAAADI. The CDR3 runs to 13 residues.

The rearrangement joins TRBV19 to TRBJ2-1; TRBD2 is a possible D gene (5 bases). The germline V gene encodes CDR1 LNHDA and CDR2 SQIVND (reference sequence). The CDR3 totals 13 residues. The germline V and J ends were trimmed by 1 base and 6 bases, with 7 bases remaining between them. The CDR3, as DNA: TGTGCCAGTAGTATAGCGGGATTCAATGAGCAGTTCTTC. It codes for CASSIAGFNEQFF.

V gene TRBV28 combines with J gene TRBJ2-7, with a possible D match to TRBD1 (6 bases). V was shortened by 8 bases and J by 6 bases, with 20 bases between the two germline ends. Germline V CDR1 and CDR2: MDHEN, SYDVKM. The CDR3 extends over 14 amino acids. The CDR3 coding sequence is TGTGCCAGCTCGACCCGAGCCCCAGGGGTCGAGCAGTACTTC. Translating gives CASSTRAPGVEQYF.

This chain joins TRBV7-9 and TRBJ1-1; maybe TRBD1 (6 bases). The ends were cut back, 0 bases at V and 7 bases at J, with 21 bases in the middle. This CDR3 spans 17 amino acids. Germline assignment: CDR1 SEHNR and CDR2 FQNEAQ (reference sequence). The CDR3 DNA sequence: TGTGCCAGCAGCTTAGCATGGGAGGGCAGGGGTGGACATGAAGCTTTCTTT. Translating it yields CASSLAWEGRGGHEAFF.

CDR3: CASSPGLTRDRGTDTQYF. In DNA, the CDR3 is TGCGCCAGCAGCCCAGGACTAACCCGGGACAGGGGAACAGATACGCAGTATTTT. The chain joins TRBV4-1 to TRBJ2-3, with 10 bases that match TRBD1. J gave up 3 bases and V 4 bases, and 13 bases lay outside the gene matches. Germline values: CDR1 MGHRA, CDR2 YSYEKL. The CDR3 has 18 amino acids.

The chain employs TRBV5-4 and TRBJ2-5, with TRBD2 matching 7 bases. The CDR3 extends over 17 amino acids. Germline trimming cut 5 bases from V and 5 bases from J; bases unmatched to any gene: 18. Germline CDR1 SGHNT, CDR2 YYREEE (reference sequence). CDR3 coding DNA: TGTGCCAGCAGACCTTACGGTTCTAGCGGTCCCTGGGAGACCCAGTACTTC. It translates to CASRPYGSSGPWETQYF. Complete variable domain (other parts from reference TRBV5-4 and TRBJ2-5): ETGVTQSPTHLIKTRGQQVTLRCSSQSGHNTVSWYQQALGQGPQFIFQYYREEENGRGNFPPRFSGLQFPNYSSELNVNALELDDSALYLCASRPYGSSGPWETQYFGPGTRLLVL.

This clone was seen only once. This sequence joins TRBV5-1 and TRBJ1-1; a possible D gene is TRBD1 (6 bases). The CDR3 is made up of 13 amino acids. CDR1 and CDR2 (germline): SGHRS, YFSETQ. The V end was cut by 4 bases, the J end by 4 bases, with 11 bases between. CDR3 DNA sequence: TGCGCCAGCAGCATCAGGGGAGGCACTGAAGCTTTCTTT. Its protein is CASSIRGGTEAFF. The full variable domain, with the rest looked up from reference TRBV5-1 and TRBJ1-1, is KAGVTQTPRYLIKTRGQQVTLSCSPISGHRSVSWYQQTPGQGLQFLFEYFSETQRNKGNFPGRFSGRQFSNSRSEMNVSTLELGDSALYLCASSIRGGTEAFFGQGTRLTVV.